These 19 T cell receptor beta chains came from one sample sequenced in a study of beta chain features in type 1 diabetes (dated by TCRdb to 2016 to 2019). The library was prepared using the immunoSEQ multiplex PCR assay. The High Capacity cDNA Reverse Transcription Kit was used to reverse transcribe all of the isolated RNA, meaning that expressed TCRB transcripts were what got sequenced. Here the immuneACCESS table is served through TCRdb, limited to in-frame sequences with V and J called. Missing clones are a known gap in these copies; in checked studies unresolved V genes cover under half, and the rest lacks a known reason. The table for this sample lists 130,000 or so clones; about a tenth of them were counted only once. The top ten clones comprise about 0.61% of the sample. Source material: central memory CD4+ T cells from blood. The receptors were gathered from a man between 18 and 29 years old in good health.

J is TRBJ2-7 and V is TRBV9; 7 nucleotides match TRBD1. CDR3 size: 14 residues. CDR1 SGDLS and CDR2 YYNGEE come from the germline V gene. With 0 bases clipped from V and 4 bases from J, the junction kept 4 bases outside the gene matches. The CDR3 is CASSVEDREYEQYF. As DNA, the CDR3 is TGTGCCAGCAGCGTAGAAGACAGGGAATACGAGCAGTACTTC.

This rearrangement joins TRBV6-6 to TRBJ2-5; 9 bases map to TRBD2. V shed 6 bases and J 1 base; nucleotides not matched to a gene: 9. Germline loops: CDR1 MNHNY, CDR2 SVGAGI (reference sequence). The CDR3 runs to 16 residues. The CDR3 protein is CASSRLPTSGQETQYF. The CDR3, as DNA: TGTGCCAGCAGCCGACTCCCGACTAGCGGCCAAGAGACCCAGTACTTC.

This clone was detected ten times or more. V is TRBV30 and J is TRBJ2-1; D is possibly TRBD1 (5 bases). CDR3 size: 14 residues. Germline values: CDR1 GTSNPN, CDR2 SVGIG (reference sequence). Trimming removed 4 bases from V and 2 bases from J, with 12 bases in between. CDR3 nucleotides: TGTGCCTGGATCCCAGGGCTGGCCTACAATGAGCAGTTCTTC. Its protein product is CAWIPGLAYNEQFF.

The table lists this clone with a few counts. The chain combines TRBV7-2 with TRBJ2-4; 7 bases fit TRBD2. CDR3 length: 15 residues. CDR1 and CDR2 (germline): SGHTA, FQGNSA. V dropped 5 bases and J dropped 1; count of bases not matched to a gene: 5. The CDR3 DNA is TGTGCCAGCAGCCGATCGCGGGGGGCCAAAAACATTCAGTACTTC. Its protein is CASSRSRGAKNIQYF. Full variable domain (missing parts from reference TRBV7-2 and TRBJ2-4): GAGVSQSPSNKVTEKGKDVELRCDPISGHTALYWYRQSLGQGLEFLIYFQGNSAPDKSGLPSDRFSAERTGGSVSTLTIQRTQQEDSAVYLCASSRSRGAKNIQYFGAGTRLSVL.

About this clone itself: This same CDR3 is encoded by further DNA sequences in the sample. The V gene is TRBV27, the J gene TRBJ1-2, with TRBD1 as a possible D gene (5 bases). Looked up from germline, CDR1 is MNHEY and CDR2 is SMNVEV (reference sequence). There are 13 residues in the CDR3. Trimming took 6 bases from V and 3 from J, leaving 11 bases between them. In nucleotides, the CDR3 is TGTGCCAGCAGCCGAAGGGGCGACTATGGCTACACCTTC. Protein product: CASSRRGDYGYTF.

In this sample, this clone turned up a few times. Other DNA sequences within the sample encode an identical CDR3. The chain uses TRBV6-5 and TRBJ2-7, with D tentatively TRBD2 (7 bases). V lost 2 bases and J 5 bases, leaving 10 bases between the germline ends. The CDR3 consists of 13 residues. Germline CDR1 is MNHEY and CDR2 is SVGAGI. The chain's CDR3 is CASSYRGGDEQYF. The CDR3 DNA reads as TGTGCCAGCAGTTACCGCGGGGGCGACGAGCAGTACTTC.

This clone was detected only a few times. This chain's CDR3 is CASSQHQITGGNEQYF. As DNA, the CDR3 is TGTGCCAGCAGCCAACACCAAATAACAGGGGGGAACGAGCAGTACTTC. The rearrangement joins TRBV7-9 to TRBJ2-7; 8 bases align to TRBD1. With V trimmed by 5 bases and J by 5 bases, 14 bases remained unmatched. Germline-derived CDR1 and CDR2 are SEHNR and FQNEAQ (reference sequence). The CDR3 runs to 16 residues.

The sample holds a few counts of this clone. The CDR3 sequence: CASRSSGGSHNEQFF. The DNA of the CDR3 is TGTGCCAGCAGGTCTAGCGGGGGGTCTCACAATGAGCAGTTCTTC. V gene TRBV2 combines with J gene TRBJ2-1; the match to TRBD2 covers 11 bases. This CDR3 is built from 15 residues. Germline V gene lookup returns CDR1 SNHLY and CDR2 FYNNEI. With V trimmed by 6 bases and J by 5 bases, 6 bases remained unmatched.

This clone has more than one count but fewer than ten. The chain combines TRBV5-1 with TRBJ1-1, with D hard to call. Germline V gene lookup returns CDR1 SGHRS and CDR2 YFSETQ. Trimming left V 6 bases short and J 1 base short, with 10 bases between. The CDR3 has 13 residues. CDR3 protein: CASKSGENTEAFF. The CDR3 nucleotides are TGCGCCAGCAAATCCGGGGAGAACACTGAAGCTTTCTTT.

The chain combines TRBV19 with TRBJ2-3, with D perhaps matching TRBD2 (7 bases). Germline V gene data show CDR1 as LNHDA and CDR2 as SQIVND (reference sequence). Trimming cost V 6 bases and J 1 base, with 8 bases left between them. The CDR3 is made up of 13 amino acids. Written as DNA, the CDR3 is TGTGCCAGTAGAGGGGGGGGCACAGATACGCAGTATTTT. Residues: CASRGGGTDTQYF.

The chain has TRBV11-3 and TRBJ2-2, with 9 positions matching TRBD2. The CDR3 sequence is 14 residues long. The junction had 4 bases not matched to a gene; V was cut back by 5 bases and J by 6 bases. The V gene's germline CDR1 is SGHNT and CDR2 YENEEA. The CDR3 coding sequence is TGTGCCAGCAGCCTCCGACTAGCGGCCGGGGAGCTGTTTTTT. It is translated as CASSLRLAAGELFF.

The rearrangement uses TRBV5-5 and TRBJ2-2, with TRBD1 matching 8 bases. CDR1 and CDR2 (germline): SGHKS, YYEKEE (reference sequence). The CDR3 has 17 amino acids. V was pared by 5 bases and J by 3 bases, with 12 bases of the junction left unmatched. The CDR3 DNA follows: TGTGCCAGCAGATCCACCTCAGGGGGCTGGGACACCGGGGAGCTGTTTTTT. The encoded protein is CASRSTSGGWDTGELFF.

This clone has just a few counts. This rearrangement joins TRBV28 to TRBJ1-4; 7 nucleotides align to TRBD1. Trimming took 1 base from V and 2 from J; bases not matched to a gene: 1. This CDR3 has 15 residues. Germline V lookup: CDR1 MDHEN, CDR2 SYDVKM. The CDR3 DNA reads as TGTGCCAGCAGTTTATTGGGACAGACTAATGAAAAACTGTTTTTT. Encoded protein: CASSLLGQTNEKLFF.

This clone was recorded many times. The V call is TRBV7-9, the J call TRBJ2-1; D is uncertain. V dropped 4 bases and J dropped 15 bases, with 13 bases sitting between them. CDR3 length: 11 amino acids. Germline CDR1 and CDR2: SEHNR and FQNEAQ (reference sequence). The chain's CDR3 is CASSSETRPFF. The CDR3 DNA sequence: TGTGCCAGCAGCTCCGAGACGAGGCCGTTCTTC.

V is TRBV7-2 and J is TRBJ2-2; TRBD2 matches 12 bases. CDR1 is SGHTA and CDR2 is FQGNSA in the germline V gene. The CDR3 is made up of 15 amino acids. V was pared by 5 bases and J by 7 bases, with 5 bases of the junction left unmatched. CDR3 nucleotides: TGTGCCAGCAGCATCGGACTAGCGGGGATCGGGGAGCTGTTTTTT. This encodes CASSIGLAGIGELFF.

The chain links TRBV7-9 to TRBJ2-5, with D possibly being TRBD2 (6 bases). The germline CDR1 and CDR2 sequences are SEHNR and FQNEAQ (reference sequence). CDR3 length: 16 residues. V lost 5 bases and J lost 3, with 19 bases in between. The CDR3, as DNA: TGTGCCAGCAGCCGGCCCGCAGGAGGGGAGGAAGAGACCCAGTACTTC. Translating gives CASSRPAGGEEETQYF.

This clone was detected a few times. The chain joins TRBV4-1 to TRBJ2-5; D is unclear. This CDR3 contains 15 residues. Trimming cost V 0 bases and J 5 bases, with 13 bases left between them. CDR1 MGHRA and CDR2 YSYEKL come from the germline V gene. Here the CDR3 reads CASSQEEVDWETQYF. Here the CDR3 DNA reads TGCGCCAGCAGCCAAGAAGAGGTTGACTGGGAGACCCAGTACTTC.

The genes are TRBV28 and TRBJ2-5, with 7 bases lining up with TRBD1. There are 14 residues in the CDR3. Trimming cost V 6 bases and J 5 bases; bases outside gene matches: 9. The germline V gene has CDR1 MDHEN and CDR2 SYDVKM. Written as DNA, the CDR3 is TGTGCCAGCAGAATGTCAGGGGGAGTGGAGACCCAGTACTTC. This translates into CASRMSGGVETQYF.

The sample holds a few counts of this clone. The genes are TRBV5-6 and TRBJ2-7, with 10 bases lining up with TRBD1. The germline V gene encodes CDR1 SGHDT and CDR2 YYEEEE. The CDR3 loop spans 13 amino acids. With 4 bases clipped from V and 4 bases from J, the junction kept 2 bases outside the gene matches. CDR3 DNA: TGTGCCAGCAGCCGGGACAGGGGTTACGAGCAGTACTTC. Amino acids: CASSRDRGYEQYF.